The clone carrying this T cell receptor (beta chain) was found many times. This specimen belongs to a study of blood T cell repertoires in COVID-19. Study background: Acute and convalescent COVID-19 samples came from the United States, Italy and Spain. Sources were T cells, B-cell-depleted T cells, or PBMCs; the material itself was cDNA or gDNA.

CDR3 length: 14 amino acids. J gave up 6 bases and V 3 bases, and 11 bases lay outside the gene matches. CDR1 is DFQATT and CDR2 is SNEGSKA in the germline V gene (reference sequence). Here immunoSEQ multiplex PCR was the method, and the copy in TCRdb shows in-frame clones only, minus some. Seen here are just over 75,000 clones, approximately 88% observed once, and the top ten hold under 5%. Specimen: peripheral blood. This receptor was identified in a woman at least 80 years old with active or convalescent COVID-19. The chain is built from TRBV20-1 and TRBJ2-7; 7 bases map to TRBD1. The CDR3 nucleotides are TGCAGTGCTAGTGAACAGGGGAGAGCGAGCGAGCAGTACTTC. Amino acids: CSASEQGRASEQYF.